This T cell receptor beta chain was obtained from a study of blood T cell repertoires in COVID-19. About the research overall: From the United States, Italy and Spain came samples of acute and convalescent COVID-19.

As processed by the authors: Reference gene primer amplification in the assay estimated nucleated cell counts. The protocol was immunoSEQ multiplex PCR, while the TCRdb copy is restricted to in-frame clones and leaves out a portion. That table supplies the V and J calls and clone size; D and trimming were determined from the DNA. The table has hundreds of thousands of clones, more than 70% seen once. The sequenced sample consisted of PBMCs or T cells enriched from blood (not recorded which). The TCR comes from a man in his forties in a cohort exposed to, infected with or recovered from COVID-19 (not recorded which).

CDR3 amino acids: CASSPPPGQGGGAQYF. CDR3 DNA: TGTGCCAGCAGCCCACCGCCGGGACAGGGGGGAGGCGCGCAGTATTTT. The J gene is TRBJ2-3, the V gene TRBV5-4; 11 nucleotides align to TRBD1. Losses at the gene ends were 4 bases for V and 10 bases for J; bases not matched to a gene: 14. The CDR3 length is 16 residues. CDR1 is SGHNT and CDR2 is YYREEE in the germline V gene (reference sequence).